The present TCR beta chain was sequenced within a study of T cells in Graves' hyperthyroidism and ophthalmopathy. V was pared by 5 bases and J by 1 base, with 15 bases between. CDR1 MNHEY and CDR2 SVGAGI come from the germline V gene. The CDR3 is 16 amino acids. Authors of the study amplified TCR beta CDR3 regions from RNA transcripts. HTBI primers were the set used in a first-round RT-PCR of the TCR CDR3. TCRdb reanalysed the multiplex PCR reads using MiXCR and keeps one entry per CDR3 protein. This table holds some 800,000 distinct CDR3 sequences, around 38% found once. The sequence derives from a man aged 18-30 years with Graves' hyperthyroidism. Sequenced material: blood. The V and J genes are TRBV6-5 and TRBJ1-3; D gene unclear. The CDR3 loop reads CASSRLSTGSGNTIYF. CDR3 in DNA: TGTGCCAGCAGTCGTTTATCAACCGGTTCTGGAAACACCATATATTTT.